The 10 T cell receptor beta chains in this list originate from one sample, sequenced in a study of blood T cell repertoires in COVID-19. Generated by immunoSEQ multiplex PCR, the TCRdb table keeps only in-frame clones and is missing some. The sample has 300,000 or so clones; 87% are singletons. The sample taken for sequencing was PBMCs or T cells enriched from blood (not recorded which). Source of these receptors: a woman aged 25 to 39 who had recovered from COVID-19.

The chain couples TRBV27 to TRBJ1-4, with a weak D call TRBD1 (6 bases). V gave up 1 base and J gave up 7 bases, with 13 bases separating them. The CDR3 extends over 15 amino acids. Germline loops: CDR1 MNHEY, CDR2 SMNVEV (reference sequence). The CDR3 DNA sequence: TGTGCCAGCAGTTTATGGCAGGGGAGCGGTGAAAAACTGTTTTTT. Translating gives CASSLWQGSGEKLFF. The entire variable domain, with the rest obtained from reference TRBV27 and TRBJ1-4, is as follows: EAQVTQNPRYLITVTGKKLTVTCSQNMNHEYMSWYRQDPGLGLRQIYYSMNVEVTDKGDVPEGYKVSRKEKRNFPLILESPSPNQTSLYFCASSLWQGSGEKLFFGSGTQLSVL.

The V gene is TRBV4-2, the J gene TRBJ2-2, with D hard to call. The CDR3 consists of 15 residues. Trimming left V 0 bases short and J 0 bases short, with 5 bases between. Germline assignment: CDR1 LGHNA and CDR2 YNFKEQ. The CDR3 protein is CASSQESANTGELFF. CDR3 sequence (DNA): TGTGCCAGCAGCCAAGAGAGCGCGAACACCGGGGAGCTGTTTTTT.

The rearrangement uses TRBV4-2 and TRBJ1-2, with D maybe TRBD1 (6 bases). The CDR3 totals 15 residues. Looked up from germline, CDR1 is LGHNA and CDR2 is YNFKEQ. The V and J ends lost 0 bases and 5 bases respectively, with 13 bases between them. The CDR3 here is CASSQDRGQQYGYTF. The CDR3 bases are TGTGCCAGCAGCCAAGATCGAGGACAGCAGTATGGCTACACCTTC.

The genes are TRBV24-1 and TRBJ2-7; possible D gene TRBD1, 6 bases. Per germline, CDR1 KGHDR and CDR2 SFDVKD. Trimming pared 10 bases from V and 1 base from J, leaving 10 bases between. CDR3 length: 12 residues. CDR3 nucleotides: TGTGCCACAGCCGACAGGTCCTACGAGCAGTACTTC. Encoded protein: CATADRSYEQYF.

A single count supports this clone. The CDR3 region has the DNA TGTGCCAGCAGTTTGAGACAGGGGGCGAGTGGCTACACCTTC. This encodes CASSLRQGASGYTF. V usage is TRBV27 and J usage is TRBJ1-2; TRBD1 agrees at 10 bases. With V trimmed by 3 bases and J by 7 bases, 5 bases remained unmatched. Germline-derived CDR1 and CDR2 are MNHEY and SMNVEV (reference sequence). CDR3 length: 14 residues.

This clone has just a few counts. V gene TRBV19 combines with J gene TRBJ1-5; maybe TRBD1 (5 bases). This CDR3 contains 15 residues. CDR1 is LNHDA, CDR2 SQIVND, per germline (reference sequence). V shed 7 bases and J shed 3 bases, with 16 bases lying between them. The CDR3 region is CASTYSTESNQPQHF. Written as DNA, the CDR3 is TGTGCCAGTACCTATTCGACAGAATCCAATCAGCCCCAGCATTTT.

The chain links TRBV19 to TRBJ2-7; D is perhaps TRBD2 (6 bases). CDR1 is LNHDA, CDR2 SQIVND, per germline (reference sequence). The CDR3 consists of 16 residues. V was cut by 3 bases and J by 1 base, with 16 bases left in between. The CDR3 nucleotides read TGTGCCAGTAGTATTTTGATGGGAGGTGGGTCCTACGAGCAGTACTTC. Translation: CASSILMGGGSYEQYF.

The chain couples TRBV4-1 to TRBJ2-1, with 11 bases that match TRBD1. The CDR3 covers 16 residues. V shed 1 base and J 5 bases; nucleotides not matched to a gene: 4. Germline CDR1 MGHRA, CDR2 YSYEKL. The CDR3 nucleotides are TGCGCCAGCAGCCAAGGGACAGGGGGCTCGGACAATGAGCAGTTCTTC. It specifies CASSQGTGGSDNEQFF.

This chain links TRBV11-2 with TRBJ1-1; no reliable D call. V gave up 8 bases and J gave up 5 bases, with 21 bases separating them. Per germline, CDR1 SGHAT and CDR2 FQNNGV. CDR3 length: 15 amino acids. The CDR3 protein is CASLLDQVHTTEAFF. The CDR3 DNA is TGTGCCAGCCTTCTCGATCAAGTTCATACTACTGAAGCTTTCTTT.

V gene TRBV6-6 combines with J gene TRBJ2-3, with TRBD2 identical over 8 bases. The CDR3 totals 17 residues. Germline lookup yields CDR1 MNHNY and CDR2 SVGAGI (reference sequence). The trim removed 5 bases at V and 1 base at J, leaving 11 bases unmatched. The DNA of the CDR3 is TGTGCCAGCAGTCCCGCTCGGGGGGGGGTTGGCACAGATACGCAGTATTTT. It codes for CASSPARGGVGTDTQYF.